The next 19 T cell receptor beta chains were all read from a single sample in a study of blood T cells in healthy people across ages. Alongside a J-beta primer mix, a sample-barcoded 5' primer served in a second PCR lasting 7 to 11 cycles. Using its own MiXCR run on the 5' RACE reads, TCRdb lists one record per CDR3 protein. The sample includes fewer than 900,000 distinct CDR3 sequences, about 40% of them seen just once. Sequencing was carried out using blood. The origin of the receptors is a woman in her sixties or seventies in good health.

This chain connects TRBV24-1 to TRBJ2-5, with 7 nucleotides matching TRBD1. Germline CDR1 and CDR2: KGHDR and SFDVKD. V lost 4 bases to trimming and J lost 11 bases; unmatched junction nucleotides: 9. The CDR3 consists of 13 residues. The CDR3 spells CATSDVDREEQYF. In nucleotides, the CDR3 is TGTGCCACCAGTGACGTAGACAGGGAAGAGCAGTACTTC.

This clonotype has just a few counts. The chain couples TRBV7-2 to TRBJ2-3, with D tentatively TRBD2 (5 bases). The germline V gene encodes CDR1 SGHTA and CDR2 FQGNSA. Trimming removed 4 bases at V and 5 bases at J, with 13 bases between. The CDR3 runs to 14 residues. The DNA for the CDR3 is TGTGCCAGCAGCTACTCCCCCGGGGTAGATACGCAGTATTTT. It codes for CASSYSPGVDTQYF. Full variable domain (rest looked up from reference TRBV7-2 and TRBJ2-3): GAGVSQSPSNKVTEKGKDVELRCDPISGHTALYWYRQSLGQGLEFLIYFQGNSAPDKSGLPSDRFSAERTGGSVSTLTIQRTQQEDSAVYLCASSYSPGVDTQYFGPGTRLTVL.

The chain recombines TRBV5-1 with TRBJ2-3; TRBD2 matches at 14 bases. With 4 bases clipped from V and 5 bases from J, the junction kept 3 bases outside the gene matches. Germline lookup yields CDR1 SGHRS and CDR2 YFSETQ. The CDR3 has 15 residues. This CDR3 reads CASSPGTSGGDTQYF. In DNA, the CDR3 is TGCGCCAGCAGCCCTGGGACTAGCGGGGGAGATACGCAGTATTTT.

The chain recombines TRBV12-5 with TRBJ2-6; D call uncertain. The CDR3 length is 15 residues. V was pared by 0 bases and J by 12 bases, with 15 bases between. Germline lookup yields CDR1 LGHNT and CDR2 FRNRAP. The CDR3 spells CASGLVSSLGAVLTF. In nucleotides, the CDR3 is TGTGCTAGTGGTTTGGTTTCATCATTAGGCGCCGTCCTGACTTTC.

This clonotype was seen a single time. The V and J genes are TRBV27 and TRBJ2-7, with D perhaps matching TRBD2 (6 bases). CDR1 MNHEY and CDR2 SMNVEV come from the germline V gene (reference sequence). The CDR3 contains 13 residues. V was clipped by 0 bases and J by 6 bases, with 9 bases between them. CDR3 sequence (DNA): TGTGCCAGCAGTTTATCGCGGCGGGGCGAGCAGTACTTC. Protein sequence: CASSLSRRGEQYF.

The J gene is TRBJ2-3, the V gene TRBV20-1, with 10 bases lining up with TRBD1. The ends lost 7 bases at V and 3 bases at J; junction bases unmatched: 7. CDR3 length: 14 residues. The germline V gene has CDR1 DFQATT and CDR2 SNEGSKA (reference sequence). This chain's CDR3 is CSVTDRGQTDTQYF. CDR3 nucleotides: TGCAGTGTCACAGACAGGGGGCAGACAGATACGCAGTATTTT.

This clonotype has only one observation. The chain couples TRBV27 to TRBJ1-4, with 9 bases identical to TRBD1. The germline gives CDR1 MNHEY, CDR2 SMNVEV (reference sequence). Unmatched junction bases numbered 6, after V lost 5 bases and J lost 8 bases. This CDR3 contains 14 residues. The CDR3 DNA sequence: TGTGCCAGCAGTGTCGGGACAGGGATCGAAAAACTGTTTTTT. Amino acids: CASSVGTGIEKLFF.

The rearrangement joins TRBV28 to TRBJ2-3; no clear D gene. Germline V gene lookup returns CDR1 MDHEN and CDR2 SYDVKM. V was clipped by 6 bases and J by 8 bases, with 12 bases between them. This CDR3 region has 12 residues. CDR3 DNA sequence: TGTGCCAGCAGCATCATCGAGGCTACGCAGTATTTT. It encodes CASSIIEATQYF.

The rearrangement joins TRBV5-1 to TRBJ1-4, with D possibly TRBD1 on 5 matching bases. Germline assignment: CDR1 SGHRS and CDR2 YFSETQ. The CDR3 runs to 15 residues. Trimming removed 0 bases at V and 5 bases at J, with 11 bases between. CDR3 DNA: TGCGCCAGCAGCTTGGGGGACGGACCGAATGAAAAACTGTTTTTT. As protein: CASSLGDGPNEKLFF.

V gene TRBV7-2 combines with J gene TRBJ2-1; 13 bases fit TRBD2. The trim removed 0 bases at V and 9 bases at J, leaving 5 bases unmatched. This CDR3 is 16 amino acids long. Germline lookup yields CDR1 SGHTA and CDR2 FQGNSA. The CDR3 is CASSLARTSGGSEQFF. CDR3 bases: TGTGCCAGCAGCTTAGCAAGGACTAGCGGGGGTAGTGAGCAGTTCTTC.

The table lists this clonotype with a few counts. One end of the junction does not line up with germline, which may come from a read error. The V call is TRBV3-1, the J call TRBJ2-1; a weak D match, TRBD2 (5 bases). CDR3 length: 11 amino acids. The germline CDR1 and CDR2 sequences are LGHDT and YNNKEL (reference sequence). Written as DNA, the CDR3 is TGTTCCAGCGGATTCTACAATGAGCAGTTCTTC. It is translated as CSSGFYNEQFF.

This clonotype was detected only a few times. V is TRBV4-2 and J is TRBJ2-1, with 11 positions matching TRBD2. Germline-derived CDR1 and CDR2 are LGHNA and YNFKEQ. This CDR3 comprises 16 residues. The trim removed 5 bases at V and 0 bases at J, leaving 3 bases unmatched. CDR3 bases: TGTGCCAGCAGCGCTAGCGGGGGGCGCTCCTACAATGAGCAGTTCTTC. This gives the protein CASSASGGRSYNEQFF.

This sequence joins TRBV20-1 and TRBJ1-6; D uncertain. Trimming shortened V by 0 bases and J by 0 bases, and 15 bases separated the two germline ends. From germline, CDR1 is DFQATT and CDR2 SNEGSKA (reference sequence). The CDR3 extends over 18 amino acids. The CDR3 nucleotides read TGCAGTGCTAGAGATCCTCTAAAAGGCATCTCCTATAATTCACCCCTCCACTTT. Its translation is CSARDPLKGISYNSPLHF.

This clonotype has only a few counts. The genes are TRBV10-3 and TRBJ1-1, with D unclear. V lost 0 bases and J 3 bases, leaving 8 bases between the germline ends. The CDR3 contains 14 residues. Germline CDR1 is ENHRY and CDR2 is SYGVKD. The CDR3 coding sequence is TGTGCCATCAGTGAGTCGGGCGTAGACACTGAAGCTTTCTTT. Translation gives CAISESGVDTEAFF.

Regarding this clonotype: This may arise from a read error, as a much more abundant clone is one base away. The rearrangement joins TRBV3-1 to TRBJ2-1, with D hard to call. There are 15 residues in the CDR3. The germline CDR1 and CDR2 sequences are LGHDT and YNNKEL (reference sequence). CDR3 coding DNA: TGTGCCAGCAGCCAAGACCCGGGTTCCTACAATGAGCGGTTCTTC. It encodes CASSQDPGSYNERFF.

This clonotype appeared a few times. The chain's CDR3 is CASSQPTGGIDNEQFF. CDR3 DNA: TGTGCCAGCAGCCAACCGACAGGGGGCATAGACAATGAGCAGTTCTTC. J is TRBJ2-1 and V is TRBV4-2; 10 bases are a match to TRBD1. This CDR3 contains 16 residues. The V gene's germline CDR1 is LGHNA and CDR2 YNFKEQ. V was pared by 2 bases and J by 5 bases, with 6 bases of the junction left unmatched.

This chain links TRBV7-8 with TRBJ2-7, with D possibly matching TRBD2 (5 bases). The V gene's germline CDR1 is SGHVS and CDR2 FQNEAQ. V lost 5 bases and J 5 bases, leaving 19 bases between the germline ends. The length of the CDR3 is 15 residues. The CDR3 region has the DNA TGTGCCAGCAGCCCACGGTGGGAGATGGGCAACGAGCAGTACTTC. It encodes CASSPRWEMGNEQYF.

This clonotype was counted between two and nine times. As DNA, the CDR3 is TGTGCCAGCAGCAGACGGAGCTCTGGGGCCAACGTCCTGACTTTC. Translation: CASSRRSSGANVLTF. The rearrangement links TRBV7-2 to TRBJ2-6; D remains ambiguous. The ends were cut back, 5 bases at V and 0 bases at J, with 8 bases in the middle. The CDR3 totals 15 residues. Germline V gene data show CDR1 as SGHTA and CDR2 as FQGNSA.

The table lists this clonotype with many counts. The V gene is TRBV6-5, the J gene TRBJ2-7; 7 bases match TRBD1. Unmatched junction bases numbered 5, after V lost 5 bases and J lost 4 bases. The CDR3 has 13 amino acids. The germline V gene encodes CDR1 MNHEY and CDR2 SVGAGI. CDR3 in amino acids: CASSGTGEYEQYF. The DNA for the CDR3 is TGTGCCAGCAGTGGTACAGGGGAATACGAGCAGTACTTC.